The 9 T cell receptor beta chains below all came from one sample that was sequenced in a study of T-cell reconstitution after alpha-beta-depleted transplantation in children. Unique molecular identifiers featured in how the TCRbeta library was prepared. In TCRdb, the PCR reads were re-called with MiXCR into one record per CDR3 protein. Here the sample spans about a million distinct CDR3 sequences, about 31% being singletons. This sample comprised PBMCs, mostly from graft donor cells, obtained 360 days after TCRalphabeta/CD19-depleted stem cell transplant. The receptors were gathered from a boy in the first two years of life who had a stem cell transplant for SCID, so the T cells may come from the graft donor.

This chain joins TRBV20-1 and TRBJ1-4; 9 positions match TRBD1. V trimming: 6 bases; J trimming: 8 bases; junction bases outside the gene matches: 7. Germline V gives CDR1 DFQATT, CDR2 SNEGSKA (reference sequence). The CDR3 runs to 13 residues. The CDR3 nucleotides read TGCAGTGCACCCCGGGACAGGGAAGAAAAACTGTTTTTT. This translates into CSAPRDREEKLFF.

A few counts support this clonotype. J is TRBJ2-3 and V is TRBV20-1; possibly TRBD1 or TRBD2 for D (5 bases each). The CDR3 spans 15 residues. V dropped 5 bases and J dropped 0 bases, with 15 bases sitting between them. Germline values: CDR1 DFQATT, CDR2 SNEGSKA (reference sequence). The CDR3 DNA reads TGCAGTGCTGAGGAGAGGGGATCTAGCACAGATACGCAGTATTTT. This encodes CSAEERGSSTDTQYF.

The chain carries TRBV12-3 or TRBV12-4 and TRBJ2-7; D might be TRBD2 (6 bases). V lost 6 bases, J lost 2 bases, and 14 bases lay in between. The CDR3 consists of 14 residues. CDR3 in DNA: TGTGCCAGCAGCCCCTTGGGCGGGGCCTACGAGCAGTACTTC. It specifies CASSPLGGAYEQYF.

This clonotype was found a few times. V gene TRBV20-1 combines with J gene TRBJ2-5; tentative D call: TRBD1 (5 bases). V was clipped by 3 bases and J by 2 bases, with 13 bases between them. The CDR3 extends over 14 amino acids. The V gene's germline CDR1 is DFQATT and CDR2 SNEGSKA (reference sequence). The CDR3 coding sequence is TGCAGTGCTAGCCCCTCCAACAGGCAAGAGACCCAGTACTTC. It yields the protein CSASPSNRQETQYF.

This clonotype turned up a few times. The V and J genes are TRBV20-1 and TRBJ1-1, with a weak D call TRBD1 (6 bases). Germline V CDR1 and CDR2: DFQATT, SNEGSKA (reference sequence). The CDR3 has 15 residues. Trimming removed 4 bases from V and 0 bases from J, with 15 bases in between. The CDR3 coding sequence is TGCAGTGCTAAACCCTCGGGGGCAATGAACACTGAAGCTTTCTTT. Encoded protein: CSAKPSGAMNTEAFF.

This clonotype was detected only a few times. This chain connects TRBV4-2 to TRBJ2-5; 8 bases fit TRBD1. Trimming took 2 bases from V and 1 from J; bases not matched to a gene: 3. The germline V gene has CDR1 LGHNA and CDR2 YNFKEQ. The CDR3 consists of 15 residues. The CDR3 DNA reads TGTGCCAGCAGCCAATCCGACAGGGGCCAAGAGACCCAGTACTTC. It encodes CASSQSDRGQETQYF.

The V call is TRBV7-8, the J call TRBJ1-4, with D possibly matching TRBD1 (6 bases). Trimming pared 7 bases from V and 10 bases from J, leaving 19 bases between. CDR1 SGHVS and CDR2 FQNEAQ come from the germline V gene. The CDR3 has 14 residues. CDR3 sequence reads: CASTSGGGGLKLFF. CDR3 DNA sequence: TGTGCCAGCACTTCCGGAGGGGGAGGATTAAAACTGTTTTTT.

The chain is built from TRBV6-2 or TRBV6-3 and TRBJ1-5; D is perhaps TRBD1 (5 bases). Per germline, CDR1 MNHEY and CDR2 SVGEGT. The germline V and J ends were trimmed by 7 bases and 2 bases, with 12 bases remaining between them. This CDR3 comprises 14 residues. The CDR3 loop is CASKQGLGNQPQHF. In DNA form, the CDR3 reads TGTGCCAGCAAGCAGGGATTAGGCAATCAGCCCCAGCATTTT.

This clonotype turned up a few times. The genes are TRBV6-2 or TRBV6-3 and TRBJ2-7; D unresolved. The CDR3 is 13 residues long. Germline V gene sequence: CDR1 MNHEY, CDR2 SVGEGT. The V and J ends lost 4 bases and 1 base respectively, with 8 bases between them. As DNA, the CDR3 is TGTGCCAGCAGTTGGGCCGCTTCCTACGAGCAGTACTTC. Its translation: CASSWAASYEQYF.